This T cell receptor beta chain was sequenced in a study of memory CD4+ T cells and cytomegalovirus serostatus (dated by TCRdb to the late 2010s). The study in broad terms: A total of roughly 33 healthy Belgian adults, of whom 9 were CMV seropositive and about 24 were CMV seronegative, were included in the cohort. To replicate a published TCR-based CMV serostatus classifier, the study sequenced CD4+ memory TCRbeta repertoires from a Belgian cohort whose cytomegalovirus serostatus was known. General study outcomes and caveats: Among the 150 to 200 previously reported CMV-associated TCRbeta sequences, about 71 showed up in the CD4+ memory repertoires, with each one found in between one and five individuals. The results were read as suggesting that the CMV-associated TCR signature is, for the most part, present in the CD4+ memory repertoire. Only CD4+CD45RO+ memory cells were sequenced, in contrast to the original study, in which naive and memory CD4+ and CD8+ populations were covered. On the Belgian cohort, the classifier based on the original framework reached a median bootstrapped AUC of nearly 0.96, with a 95% CI of 0.76-1.00. For CMV serostatus prediction, a median bootstrapped AUC of 0.95 was reached with the original framework, and a median bootstrapped AUC of approximately 0.9 was reached with a US-trained random forest.

With regard to this clone: The antigen it binds to is not known. No base-level quality is on record; no much larger clone is a single base apart.

A FACSAria II was used to sort memory CD4+ T cells, defined as single viable CD3+CD4+CD8-CD45RO+ cells. CMV serostatus was assessed using a Roche Elecsys assay, by which serum IgG against CMV pp150, pp28, p38 and p52 was detected. After the samples were thawed, total CD4+ T cells were enriched through positive selection using CD4 magnetic microbeads. The samples came from a separate study whose specific focus was interrogating the CD4+ T cell memory repertoire. Peripheral blood mononuclear cells were isolated and cryopreserved following standard operating procedures; serum was stored at -80 °C. Staining used CD3-PerCP (BW264/56), CD4-APC (RPA-T4), CD45RO-PE (UCHT1) and CD8-Pacific Orange (3B5) antibodies, with Sytox blue excluding non-viable cells. Measured from the cysteine to the phenylalanine, the CDR3 is 15 residues long. CDR3 DNA is the only sequence kept; it has 45 bases, read in frame from the first base.

Genomic DNA was extracted from sorted cells with the Quick-DNA Microprep Kit. Amplification of TCRbeta DNA was done with the immunoSEQ hsTCRbeta kit, following the protocol from the manufacturer. TCRbeta libraries were sequenced on an Illumina MiSeq instrument. On the authors' methods: After out-of-frame sequences were removed, 2,204,828 distinct TCRbeta sequences remained, averaging around 67,000 per individual. Each individual was scored using the number of around 180 previously reported CMV-associated TCRbeta sequences that the individual carried and the total number of productive distinct TCRbeta sequences. A beta-binomial model was reimplemented in Python, and scikit-learn random forests with default parameters were trained on data from the US cohort. Classifier performance on the Belgian cohort was summarized as median AUC with percentile confidence intervals over 10,000 bootstrap iterations. TCRdb mirrors the immuneACCESS table, restricted to in-frame sequences. Some clones are absent from its copies; in checked studies, under half trace to an unresolved V gene, and the reason for the others is unknown. From that table come the V and J calls and clone size; the DNA was used to work out D and trimming. The sample records 45,000 to 65,000 clones, 83% of which are singletons. Together, the top ten hold 2% of the sample.

The TCR sequence derives from an adult in good health and CMV-seropositive. Sequencing was done on a sample of memory CD4+ T cells from blood. This chain is built from TRBV21-1 and TRBJ2-2. TRBV21-1 is a pseudogene segment. CDR3 protein: CASSKSGRRAGELFF. The bases are TGTGCCAGCAGCAAATCCGGCCGAAGGGCCGGGGAGCTGTTTTTT.